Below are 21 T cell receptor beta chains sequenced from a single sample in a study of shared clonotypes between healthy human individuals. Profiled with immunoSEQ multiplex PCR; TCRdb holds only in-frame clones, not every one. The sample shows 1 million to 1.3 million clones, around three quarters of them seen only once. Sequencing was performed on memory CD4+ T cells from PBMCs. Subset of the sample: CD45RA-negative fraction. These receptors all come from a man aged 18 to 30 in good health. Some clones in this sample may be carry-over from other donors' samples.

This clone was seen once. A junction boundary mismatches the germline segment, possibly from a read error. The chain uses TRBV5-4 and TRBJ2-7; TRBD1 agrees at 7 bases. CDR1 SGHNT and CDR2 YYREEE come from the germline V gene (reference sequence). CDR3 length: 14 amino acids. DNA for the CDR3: TGCGCCAGCAGCCAAGAGGACAGGCCTCGGGAGCAGTACTTC. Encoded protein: CASSQEDRPREQYF. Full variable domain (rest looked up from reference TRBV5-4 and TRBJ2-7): ETGVTQSPTHLIKTRGQQVTLRCSSQSGHNTVSWYQQALGQGPQFIFQYYREEENGRGNFPPRFSGLQFPNYSSELNVNALELDDSALYLCASSQEDRPREQYFGPGTRLTVT.

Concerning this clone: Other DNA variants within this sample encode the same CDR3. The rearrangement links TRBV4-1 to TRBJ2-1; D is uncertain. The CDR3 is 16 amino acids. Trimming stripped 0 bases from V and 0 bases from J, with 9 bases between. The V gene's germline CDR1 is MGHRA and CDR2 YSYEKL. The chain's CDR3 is CASSQDPRSSYNEQFF. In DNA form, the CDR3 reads TGCGCCAGCAGCCAAGATCCCAGAAGCTCCTACAATGAGCAGTTCTTC.

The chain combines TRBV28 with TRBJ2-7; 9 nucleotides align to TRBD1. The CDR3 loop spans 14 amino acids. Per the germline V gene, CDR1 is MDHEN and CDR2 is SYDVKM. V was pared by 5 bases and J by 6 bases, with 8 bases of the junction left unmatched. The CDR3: CASSQGTGLSEQYF. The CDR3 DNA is TGTGCCAGCAGTCAAGGGACAGGGTTGTCCGAGCAGTACTTC.

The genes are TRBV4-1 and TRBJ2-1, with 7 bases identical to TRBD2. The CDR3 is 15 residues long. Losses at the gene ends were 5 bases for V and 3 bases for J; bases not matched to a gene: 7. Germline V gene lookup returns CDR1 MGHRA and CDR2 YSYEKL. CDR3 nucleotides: TGCGCCAGCAGCGCTGGGGGGGGAGGCTACAATGAGCAGTTCTTC. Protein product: CASSAGGGGYNEQFF.

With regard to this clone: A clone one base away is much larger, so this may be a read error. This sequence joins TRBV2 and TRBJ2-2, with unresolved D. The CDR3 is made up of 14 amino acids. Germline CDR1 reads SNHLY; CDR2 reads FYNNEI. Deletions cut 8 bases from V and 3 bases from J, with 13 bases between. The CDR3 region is CASFLPRDTGELFF. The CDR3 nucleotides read TGTGCCAGCTTCTTGCCCCGGGACACCGGGGAGCTGTTTTTT.

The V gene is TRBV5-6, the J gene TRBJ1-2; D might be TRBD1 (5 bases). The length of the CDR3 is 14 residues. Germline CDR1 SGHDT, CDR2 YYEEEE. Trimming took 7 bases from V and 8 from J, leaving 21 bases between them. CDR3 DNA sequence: TGTGCCAGCGCAACCAGACAGACCGGAGGAGGCTACACCTTC. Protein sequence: CASATRQTGGGYTF.

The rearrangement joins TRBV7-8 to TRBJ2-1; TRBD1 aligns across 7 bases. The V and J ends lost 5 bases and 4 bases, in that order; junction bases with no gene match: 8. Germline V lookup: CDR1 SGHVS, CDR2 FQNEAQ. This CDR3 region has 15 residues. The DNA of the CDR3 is TGTGCCAGCAGCCTCGACAGGGCAGCGTACAATGAGCAGTTCTTC. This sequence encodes CASSLDRAAYNEQFF.

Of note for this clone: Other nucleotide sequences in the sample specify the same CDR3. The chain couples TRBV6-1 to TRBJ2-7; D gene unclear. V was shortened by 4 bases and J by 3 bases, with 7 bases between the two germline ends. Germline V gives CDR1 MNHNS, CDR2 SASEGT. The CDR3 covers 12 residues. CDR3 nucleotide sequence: TGTGCCAGCAGTGTATCGGACTACGAGCAGTACTTC. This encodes CASSVSDYEQYF.

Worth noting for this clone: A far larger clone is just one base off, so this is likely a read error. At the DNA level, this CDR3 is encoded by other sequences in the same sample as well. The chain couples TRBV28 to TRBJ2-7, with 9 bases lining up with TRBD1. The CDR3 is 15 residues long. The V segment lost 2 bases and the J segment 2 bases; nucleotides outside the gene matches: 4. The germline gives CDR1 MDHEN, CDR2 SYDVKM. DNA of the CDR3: TGTGCCAGCAGTTTAGCGGGACAGGGTACCTACGAGCAGTACTTC. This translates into CASSLAGQGTYEQYF.

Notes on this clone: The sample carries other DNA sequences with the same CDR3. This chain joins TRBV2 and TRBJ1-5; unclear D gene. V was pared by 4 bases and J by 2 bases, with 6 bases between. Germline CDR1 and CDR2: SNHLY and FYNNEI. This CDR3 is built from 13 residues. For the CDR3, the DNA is TGTGCCAGCAGTGTCGGGGGCAATCAGCCCCAGCATTTT. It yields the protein CASSVGGNQPQHF.

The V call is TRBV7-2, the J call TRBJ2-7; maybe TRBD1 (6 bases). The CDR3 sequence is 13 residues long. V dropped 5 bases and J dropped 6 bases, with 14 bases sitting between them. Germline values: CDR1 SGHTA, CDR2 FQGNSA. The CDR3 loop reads CASSPTGLGEQYF. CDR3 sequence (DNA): TGTGCCAGCAGCCCTACAGGGTTGGGCGAGCAGTACTTC.

CDR3 loop: CASSLEGGRYGYTF. In DNA form, the CDR3 reads TGTGCCAGCAGCTTGGAGGGGGGTCGGTATGGCTACACCTTC. The chain links TRBV5-4 to TRBJ1-2, with D possibly TRBD1 on 6 matching bases. The V end lost 0 bases, the J end lost 5 bases, and 11 bases lay between the germline ends. Germline CDR1 is SGHNT and CDR2 is YYREEE (reference sequence). The CDR3 runs 14 residues.

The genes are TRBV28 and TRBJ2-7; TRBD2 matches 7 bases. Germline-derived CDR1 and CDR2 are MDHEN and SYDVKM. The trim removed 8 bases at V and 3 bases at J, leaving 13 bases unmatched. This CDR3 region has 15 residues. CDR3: CASGIGGSTDYEQYF. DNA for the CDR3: TGTGCCAGCGGGATTGGCGGGAGCACCGACTACGAGCAGTACTTC.

The CDR3 loop reads CASSFLQGHYGYTF. CDR3 bases: TGTGCCAGCAGCTTCCTACAGGGGCACTATGGCTACACCTTC. This chain uses TRBV7-9 with TRBJ1-2; TRBD1 aligns across 7 bases. The junction had 4 bases not matched to a gene; V was cut back by 3 bases and J by 3 bases. Germline-derived CDR1 and CDR2 are SEHNR and FQNEAQ (reference sequence). This CDR3 is built from 14 residues.

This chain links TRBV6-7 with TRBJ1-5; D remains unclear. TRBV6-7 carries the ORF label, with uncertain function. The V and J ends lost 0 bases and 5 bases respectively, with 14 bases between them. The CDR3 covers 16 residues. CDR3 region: CASSYSKVWNYQPQHF. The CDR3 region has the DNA TGTGCCAGCAGTTACTCGAAAGTATGGAACTATCAGCCCCAGCATTTT.

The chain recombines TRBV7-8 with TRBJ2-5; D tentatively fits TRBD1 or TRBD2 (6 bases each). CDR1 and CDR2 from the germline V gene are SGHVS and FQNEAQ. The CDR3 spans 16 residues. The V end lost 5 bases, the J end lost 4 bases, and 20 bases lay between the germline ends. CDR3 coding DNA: TGTGCCAGCAGCCCCGCCCCAGGGGCCGGGGGAGAGACCCAGTACTTC. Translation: CASSPAPGAGGETQYF.

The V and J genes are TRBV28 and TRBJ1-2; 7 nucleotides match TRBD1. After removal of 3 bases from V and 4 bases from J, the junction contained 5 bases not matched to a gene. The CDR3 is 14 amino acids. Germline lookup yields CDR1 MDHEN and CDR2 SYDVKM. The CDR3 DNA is TGTGCCAGCAGTTTGTCGACAGGGTTCTATGGCTACACCTTC. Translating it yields CASSLSTGFYGYTF.

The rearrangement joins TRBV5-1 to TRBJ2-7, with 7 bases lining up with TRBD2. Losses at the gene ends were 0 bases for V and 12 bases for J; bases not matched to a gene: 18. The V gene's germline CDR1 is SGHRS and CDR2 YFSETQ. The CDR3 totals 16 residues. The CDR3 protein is CASSLANQQRDQEWYF. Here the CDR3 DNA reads TGCGCCAGCAGCTTGGCCAATCAGCAGCGGGACCAGGAGTGGTACTTC.

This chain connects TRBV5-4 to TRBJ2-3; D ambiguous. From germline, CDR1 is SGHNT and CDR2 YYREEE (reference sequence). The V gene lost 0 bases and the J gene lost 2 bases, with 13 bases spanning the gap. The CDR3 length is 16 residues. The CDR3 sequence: CASSLDTVFSTDTQYF. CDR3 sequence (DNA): TGTGCCAGCAGCTTGGATACAGTTTTTTCCACAGATACGCAGTATTTT.

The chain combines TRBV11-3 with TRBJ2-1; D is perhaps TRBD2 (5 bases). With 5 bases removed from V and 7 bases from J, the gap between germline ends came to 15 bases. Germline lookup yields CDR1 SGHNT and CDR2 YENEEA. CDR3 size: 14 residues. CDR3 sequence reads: CASSLSGGFNEQFF. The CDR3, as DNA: TGTGCCAGCAGCCTAAGCGGAGGATTTAATGAGCAGTTCTTC.

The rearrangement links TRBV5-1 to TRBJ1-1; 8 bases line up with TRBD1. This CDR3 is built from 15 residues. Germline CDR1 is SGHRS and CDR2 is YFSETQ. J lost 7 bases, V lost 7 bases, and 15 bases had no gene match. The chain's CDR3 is CASRDISGGGDEAFF. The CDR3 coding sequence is TGCGCCAGCCGAGACATCTCAGGGGGCGGGGATGAAGCTTTCTTT.